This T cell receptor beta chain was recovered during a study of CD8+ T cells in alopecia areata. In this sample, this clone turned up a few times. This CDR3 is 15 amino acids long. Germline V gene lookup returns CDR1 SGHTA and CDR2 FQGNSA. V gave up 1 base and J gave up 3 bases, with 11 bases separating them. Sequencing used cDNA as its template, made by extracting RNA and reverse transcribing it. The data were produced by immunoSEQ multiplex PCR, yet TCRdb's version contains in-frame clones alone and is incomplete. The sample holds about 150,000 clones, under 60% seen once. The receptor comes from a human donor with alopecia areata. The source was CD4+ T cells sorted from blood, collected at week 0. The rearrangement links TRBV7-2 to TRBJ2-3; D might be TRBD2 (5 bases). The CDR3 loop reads CASSLDPRGTDTQYF. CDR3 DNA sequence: TGTGCCAGCAGCTTAGATCCTCGGGGTACAGATACGCAGTATTTT.